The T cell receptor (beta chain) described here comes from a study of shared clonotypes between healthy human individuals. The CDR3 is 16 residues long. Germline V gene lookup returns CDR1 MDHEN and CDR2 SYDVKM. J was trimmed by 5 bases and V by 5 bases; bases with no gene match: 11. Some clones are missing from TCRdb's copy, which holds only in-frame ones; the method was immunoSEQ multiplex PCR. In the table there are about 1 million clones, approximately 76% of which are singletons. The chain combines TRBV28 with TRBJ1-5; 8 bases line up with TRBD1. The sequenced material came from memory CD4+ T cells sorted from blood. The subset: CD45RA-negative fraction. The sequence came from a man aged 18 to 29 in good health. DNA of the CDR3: TGTGCCAGCAGTGGCCGACCCGGACAGGGCGATCAGCCCCAGCATTTT. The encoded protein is CASSGRPGQGDQPQHF. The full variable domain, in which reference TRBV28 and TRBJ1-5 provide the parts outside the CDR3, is DVKVTQSSRYLVKRTGEKVFLECVQDMDHENMFWYRQDPGLGLRLIYFSYDVKMKEKGDIPEGYSVSREKKERFSLILESASTNQTSMYLCASSGRPGQGDQPQHFGDGTRLSIL.